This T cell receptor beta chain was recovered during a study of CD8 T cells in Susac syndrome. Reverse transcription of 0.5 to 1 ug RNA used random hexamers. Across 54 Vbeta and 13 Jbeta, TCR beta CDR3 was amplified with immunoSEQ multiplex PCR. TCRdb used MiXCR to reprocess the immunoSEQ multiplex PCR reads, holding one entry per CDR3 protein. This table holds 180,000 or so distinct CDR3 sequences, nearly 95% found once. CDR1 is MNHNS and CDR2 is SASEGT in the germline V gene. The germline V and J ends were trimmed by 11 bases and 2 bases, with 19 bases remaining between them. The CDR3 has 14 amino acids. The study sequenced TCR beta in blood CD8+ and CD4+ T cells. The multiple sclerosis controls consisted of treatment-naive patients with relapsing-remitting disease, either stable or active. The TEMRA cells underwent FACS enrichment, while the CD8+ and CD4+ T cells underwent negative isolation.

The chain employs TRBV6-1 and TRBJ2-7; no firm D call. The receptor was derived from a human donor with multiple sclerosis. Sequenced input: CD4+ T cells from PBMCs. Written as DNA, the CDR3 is TGTGCCGCCGAGCTGAGAAGGTGGGCCTACGAGCAGTACTTC. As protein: CAAELRRWAYEQYF.